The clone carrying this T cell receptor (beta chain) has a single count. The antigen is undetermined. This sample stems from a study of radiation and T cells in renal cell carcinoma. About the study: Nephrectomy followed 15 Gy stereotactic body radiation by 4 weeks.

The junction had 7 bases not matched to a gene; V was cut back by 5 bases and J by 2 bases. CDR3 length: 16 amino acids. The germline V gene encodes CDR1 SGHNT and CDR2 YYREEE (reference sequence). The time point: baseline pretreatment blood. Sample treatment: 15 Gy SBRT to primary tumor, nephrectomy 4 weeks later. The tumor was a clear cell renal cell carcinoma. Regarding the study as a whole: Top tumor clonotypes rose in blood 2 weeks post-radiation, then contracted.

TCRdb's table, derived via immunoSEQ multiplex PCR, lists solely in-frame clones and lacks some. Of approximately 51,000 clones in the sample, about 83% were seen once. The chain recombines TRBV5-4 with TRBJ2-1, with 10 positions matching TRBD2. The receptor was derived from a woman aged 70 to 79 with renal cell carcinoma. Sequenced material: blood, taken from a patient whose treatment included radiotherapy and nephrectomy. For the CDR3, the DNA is TGTGCCAGCAGTCTCCCAGCGGGGGGGGCCTACAATGAGCAGTTCTTC. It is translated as CASSLPAGGAYNEQFF.